One and the same sample provided the 14 T cell receptor beta chains below, sequenced in a study of blood T cells in healthy people across ages. With a J-beta primer mix and a sample-barcoded 5' primer, a second PCR ran roughly 7 to 11 cycles. TCRdb reprocessed the 5' RACE reads via MiXCR and lists one record per CDR3 protein. The sample lists 600,000 or so distinct CDR3 sequences; approximately 30% were seen once. Sequencing was done on a sample of blood. These receptor sequences come from a woman of 80 years or more in good health.

In its sample, this clonotype was seen a few times. The rearrangement uses TRBV3-1 and TRBJ1-1; D may be TRBD1 (5 bases). This CDR3 has 15 amino acids. The germline gives CDR1 LGHDT, CDR2 YNNKEL (reference sequence). V was trimmed by 2 bases and J by 0 bases, leaving 10 bases between them. The CDR3 loop is CASSQNRRMNTEAFF. CDR3 nucleotides: TGTGCCAGCAGCCAAAACAGGAGAATGAACACTGAAGCTTTCTTT.

V usage is TRBV6-1 and J usage is TRBJ1-2; D may be TRBD1 (6 bases). The CDR3 runs to 13 residues. The V end was cut by 7 bases, the J end by 4 bases, with 13 bases between. Looked up from germline, CDR1 is MNHNS and CDR2 is SASEGT. CDR3 sequence: CASMRQVVYGYTF. In DNA, the CDR3 is TGTGCCAGCATGAGACAGGTCGTCTATGGCTACACCTTC.

The V call is TRBV6-5, the J call TRBJ2-3; a weak D match, TRBD1 (6 bases). Germline V gives CDR1 MNHEY, CDR2 SVGAGI. This CDR3 is built from 15 residues. V lost 8 bases and J 4 bases, leaving 19 bases between the germline ends. The CDR3 region is CASGPTGTAADTQYF. CDR3 coding DNA: TGTGCCAGCGGACCGACAGGAACTGCTGCAGATACGCAGTATTTT.

This clonotype came up a few times. The CDR3 region has the DNA TGCGCCAGCAGCGAATTTACGAACACCGGGGAGCTGTTTTTT. Its protein product is CASSEFTNTGELFF. J is TRBJ2-2 and V is TRBV5-1; D is ambiguous. V gave up 4 bases and J gave up 0 bases, with 7 bases separating them. This CDR3 has 14 residues. Germline-derived CDR1 and CDR2 are SGHRS and YFSETQ. Full variable domain (rest looked up from reference TRBV5-1 and TRBJ2-2): KAGVTQTPRYLIKTRGQQVTLSCSPISGHRSVSWYQQTPGQGLQFLFEYFSETQRNKGNFPGRFSGRQFSNSRSEMNVSTLELGDSALYLCASSEFTNTGELFFGEGSRLTVL.

This clonotype was observed a single time. This may stem from a read error, because a much larger clone lies one nucleotide away. In DNA, the CDR3 is TGTGCCAGCAGCCAAGACGGACGGAGCTCTGGGGCCAACGTCCTGACTTTC. It encodes CASSQDGRSSGANVLTF. V is TRBV3-1 and J is TRBJ2-6, with D unclear. The CDR3 runs 17 residues. Germline V CDR1 and CDR2: LGHDT, YNNKEL (reference sequence). The germline V and J ends were trimmed by 0 bases and 0 bases, with 9 bases remaining between them.

This clonotype was detected ten times or more. The chain couples TRBV20-1 to TRBJ1-5; 8 bases are shared with TRBD1. The V and J ends lost 3 bases and 5 bases, in that order; junction bases with no gene match: 3. The CDR3 is made up of 13 amino acids. Germline V lookup: CDR1 DFQATT, CDR2 SNEGSKA (reference sequence). CDR3 region: CSARGQEDQPQHF. CDR3 DNA: TGCAGTGCTAGGGGACAGGAGGATCAGCCCCAGCATTTT.

The chain couples TRBV6-6 to TRBJ1-6, with 11 bases fitting TRBD1. The J segment lost 7 bases and the V segment lost 2 bases, leaving 1 base of the junction unmatched. Germline V gene data show CDR1 as MNHNY and CDR2 as SVGAGI (reference sequence). CDR3 length: 15 residues. The CDR3 spells CASSYRDRGNSPLHF. CDR3 nucleotides: TGTGCCAGCAGTTACAGGGACAGGGGGAATTCACCCCTCCACTTT.

This clonotype was counted a few times. This could be a read error, since a much larger clone is one nucleotide away. The chain is built from TRBV15 and TRBJ1-2; 7 bases fit TRBD1. Germline CDR1 is LNHNV and CDR2 is YYDKDF (reference sequence). The V segment lost 6 bases and the J segment 5 bases; nucleotides outside the gene matches: 6. CDR3 length: 13 residues. This CDR3 reads CATRTGTEYGYTF. The CDR3 DNA sequence: TGTGCCACCAGGACCGGGACAGAGTATGGCTACACCTTC.

As concerns this clonotype: Since a much larger clone is just one base distant, this may be a read error. V is TRBV5-4 and J is TRBJ2-7, with 12 positions matching TRBD2. After removal of 4 bases from V and 2 bases from J, the junction contained 10 bases not matched to a gene. Germline V lookup: CDR1 SGHNT, CDR2 YYREEE (reference sequence). The CDR3 runs to 17 residues. The CDR3 bases are TGTGCCAGCAGCCGGAGACTAGCGGGGGCCTCAACCTACGAGCAGTACTTC. It yields the protein CASSRRLAGASTYEQYF.

To note about this clonotype: With a much larger clone just one base away, this may be a read error. The V gene is TRBV10-3, the J gene TRBJ2-7; TRBD1 matches at 7 bases. CDR3 length: 14 amino acids. Germline CDR1 ENHRY, CDR2 SYGVKD. CDR3 DNA: TGTACCATCAGCGCAGGGACAGAGTCCTACGAGCAGTACTTC. Protein product: CTISAGTESYEQYF.

This clonotype was recorded many times. V and J are TRBV10-3 and TRBJ1-5, with no clear D. The germline V and J ends were trimmed by 2 bases and 8 bases, with 7 bases remaining between them. This CDR3 is built from 12 residues. Germline lookup yields CDR1 ENHRY and CDR2 SYGVKD. CDR3 coding DNA: TGTGCCATCAGTGAGGGGTCGGAGCCCCAGCATTTT. Protein sequence: CAISEGSEPQHF.

Many counts were recorded for this clonotype. V and J are TRBV24-1 and TRBJ1-2; D is ambiguous. Germline V gene lookup returns CDR1 KGHDR and CDR2 SFDVKD. This CDR3 comprises 14 residues. V was pared by 1 base and J by 4 bases, with 9 bases between. CDR3 nucleotides: TGTGCCACCAGTGATTTTTCACAGAGCTATGGCTACACCTTC. Its translation: CATSDFSQSYGYTF.

This chain links TRBV25-1 with TRBJ2-5; TRBD1 or TRBD2 may be the D gene (5 bases each). V lost 4 bases, J lost 11 bases, and 20 bases lay in between. The CDR3 runs 14 residues. Germline CDR1 and CDR2: MGHDK and SYGVNS. CDR3 coding DNA: TGTGCCAGCAGTGGATTGGGTGGGGGTAATGAGCAGTACTTC. As protein: CASSGLGGGNEQYF.

This clonotype counts as medium-sized (0.01 to 0.1%). As DNA, the CDR3 is TGTGCCAGCAGCTTACAGGGGAACCTCGGGGATACGCAGTATTTT. Its translation is CASSLQGNLGDTQYF. The chain uses TRBV7-2 and TRBJ2-3; a possible D gene is TRBD1 (6 bases). This CDR3 is built from 15 residues. V was trimmed by 2 bases and J by 6 bases, leaving 15 bases between them. Germline values: CDR1 SGHTA, CDR2 FQGNSA. The complete variable domain, with remaining parts taken from reference TRBV7-2 and TRBJ2-3, reads GAGVSQSPSNKVTEKGKDVELRCDPISGHTALYWYRQSLGQGLEFLIYFQGNSAPDKSGLPSDRFSAERTGGSVSTLTIQRTQQEDSAVYLCASSLQGNLGDTQYFGPGTRLTVL.